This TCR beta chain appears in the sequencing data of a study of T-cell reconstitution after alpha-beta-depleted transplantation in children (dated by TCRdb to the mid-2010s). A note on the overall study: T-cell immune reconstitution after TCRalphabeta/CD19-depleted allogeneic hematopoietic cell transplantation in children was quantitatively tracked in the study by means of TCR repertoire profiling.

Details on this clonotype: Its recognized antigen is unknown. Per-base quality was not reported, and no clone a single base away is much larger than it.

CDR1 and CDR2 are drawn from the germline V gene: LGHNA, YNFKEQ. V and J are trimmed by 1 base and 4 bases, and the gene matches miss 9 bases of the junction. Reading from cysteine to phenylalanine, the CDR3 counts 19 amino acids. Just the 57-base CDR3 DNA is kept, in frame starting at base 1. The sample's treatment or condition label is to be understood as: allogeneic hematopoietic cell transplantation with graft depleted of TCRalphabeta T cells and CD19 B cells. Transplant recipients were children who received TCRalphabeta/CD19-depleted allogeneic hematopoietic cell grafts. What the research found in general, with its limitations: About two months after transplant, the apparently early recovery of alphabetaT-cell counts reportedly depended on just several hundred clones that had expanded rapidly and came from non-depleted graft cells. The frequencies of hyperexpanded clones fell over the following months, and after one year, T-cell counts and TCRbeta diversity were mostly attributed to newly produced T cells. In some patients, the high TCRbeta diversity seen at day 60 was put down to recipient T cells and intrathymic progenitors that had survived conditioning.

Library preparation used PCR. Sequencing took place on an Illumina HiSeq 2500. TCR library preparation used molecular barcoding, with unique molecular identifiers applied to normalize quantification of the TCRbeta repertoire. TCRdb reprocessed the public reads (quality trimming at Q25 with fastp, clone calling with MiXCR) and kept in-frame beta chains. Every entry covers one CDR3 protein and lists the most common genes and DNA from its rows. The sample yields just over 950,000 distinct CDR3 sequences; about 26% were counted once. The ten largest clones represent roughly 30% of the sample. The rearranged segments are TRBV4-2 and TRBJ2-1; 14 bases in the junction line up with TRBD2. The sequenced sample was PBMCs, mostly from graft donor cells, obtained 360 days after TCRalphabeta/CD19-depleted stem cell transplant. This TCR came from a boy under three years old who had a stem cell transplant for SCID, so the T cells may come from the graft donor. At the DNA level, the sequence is TGTGCCAGCAGCCAAGGAACCGGGACTAGCGGGGGCCGATACAATGAGCAGTTCTTC. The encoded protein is CASSQGTGTSGGRYNEQFF.